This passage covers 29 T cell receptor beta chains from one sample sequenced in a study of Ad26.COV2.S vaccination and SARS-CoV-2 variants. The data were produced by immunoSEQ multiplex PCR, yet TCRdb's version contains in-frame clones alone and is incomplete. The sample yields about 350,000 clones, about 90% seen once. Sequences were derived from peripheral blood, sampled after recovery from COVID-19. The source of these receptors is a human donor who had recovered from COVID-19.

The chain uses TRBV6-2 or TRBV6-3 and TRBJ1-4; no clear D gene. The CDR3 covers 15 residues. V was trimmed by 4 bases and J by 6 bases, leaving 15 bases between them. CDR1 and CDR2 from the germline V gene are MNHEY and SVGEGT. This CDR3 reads CASSSPRNEDEKLFF. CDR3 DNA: TGTGCCAGCAGTTCCCCCCGCAACGAGGATGAAAAACTGTTTTTT.

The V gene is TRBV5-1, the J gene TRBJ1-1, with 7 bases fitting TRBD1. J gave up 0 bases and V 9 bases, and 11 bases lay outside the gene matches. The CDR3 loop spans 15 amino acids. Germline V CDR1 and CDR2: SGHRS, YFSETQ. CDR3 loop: CATRTGAAVNTEAFF. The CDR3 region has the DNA TGCGCCACCCGAACAGGGGCAGCGGTGAACACTGAAGCTTTCTTT.

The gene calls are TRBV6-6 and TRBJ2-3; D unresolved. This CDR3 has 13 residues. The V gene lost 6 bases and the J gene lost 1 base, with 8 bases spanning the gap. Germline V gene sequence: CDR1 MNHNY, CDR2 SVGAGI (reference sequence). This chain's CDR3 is CASREFRTDTQYF. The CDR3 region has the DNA TGTGCCAGCAGGGAGTTTCGCACAGATACGCAGTATTTT.

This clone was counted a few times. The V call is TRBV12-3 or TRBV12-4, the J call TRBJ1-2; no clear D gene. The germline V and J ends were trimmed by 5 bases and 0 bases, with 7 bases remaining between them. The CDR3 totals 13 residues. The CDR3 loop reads CASSTQTNYGYTF. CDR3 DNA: TGTGCCAGCAGTACACAAACTAACTATGGCTACACCTTC.

The CDR3 DNA reads TGTGCCAGCAGCTTCGGGACAGACAATTATGGCTACACCTTC. Amino acids: CASSFGTDNYGYTF. V and J are TRBV7-2 and TRBJ1-2, with 7 bases that match TRBD1. CDR3 size: 14 residues. Per germline, CDR1 SGHTA and CDR2 FQGNSA. With V trimmed by 3 bases and J by 5 bases, 6 bases remained unmatched.

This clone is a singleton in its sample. The CDR3 DNA follows: TGTGCCAGTAGGTCGATGAGGGCAGGGTCGGCTGAAGCTTTCTTT. Translating it yields CASRSMRAGSAEAFF. The chain uses TRBV19 and TRBJ1-1, with a weak D call TRBD1 (5 bases). V was clipped by 6 bases and J by 6 bases, with 20 bases between them. The CDR3 consists of 15 residues. CDR1 is LNHDA, CDR2 SQIVND, per germline (reference sequence).

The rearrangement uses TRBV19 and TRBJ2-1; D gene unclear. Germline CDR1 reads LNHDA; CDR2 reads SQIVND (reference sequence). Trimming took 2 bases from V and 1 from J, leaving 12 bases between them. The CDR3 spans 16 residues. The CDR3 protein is CASSIYTLGSYNEQFF. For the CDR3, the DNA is TGTGCCAGTAGTATATACACCCTAGGGTCCTACAATGAGCAGTTCTTC.

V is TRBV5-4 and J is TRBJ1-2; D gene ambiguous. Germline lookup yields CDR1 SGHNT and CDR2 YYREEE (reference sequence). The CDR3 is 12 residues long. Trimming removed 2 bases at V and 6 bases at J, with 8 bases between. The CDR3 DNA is TGTGCCAGCAGCTTTAGAGGGCATGGCTACACCTTC. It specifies CASSFRGHGYTF.

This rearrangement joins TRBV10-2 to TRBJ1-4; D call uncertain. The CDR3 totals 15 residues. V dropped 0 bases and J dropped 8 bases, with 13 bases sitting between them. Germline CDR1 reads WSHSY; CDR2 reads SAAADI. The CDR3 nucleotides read TGCGCCAGCAGTGAGTCCGGGGTCCAAGAAGAAAAACTGTTTTTT. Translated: CASSESGVQEEKLFF.

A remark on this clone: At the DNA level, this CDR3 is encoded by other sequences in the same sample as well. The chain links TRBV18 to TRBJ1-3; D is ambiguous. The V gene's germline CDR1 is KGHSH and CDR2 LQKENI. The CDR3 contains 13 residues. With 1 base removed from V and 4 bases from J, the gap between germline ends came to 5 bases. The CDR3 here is CASSPLGGNTIYF. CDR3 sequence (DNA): TGTGCCAGCTCACCACTCGGAGGAAACACCATATATTTT.

The CDR3 sequence: CATRQEGGTEAFF. As DNA, the CDR3 is TGTGCCACCCGGCAGGAAGGAGGCACTGAAGCTTTCTTT. V and J are TRBV7-9 and TRBJ1-1; unclear D gene. This CDR3 contains 13 residues. Deletions cut 10 bases from V and 4 bases from J, with 16 bases between. Germline V gene lookup returns CDR1 SEHNR and CDR2 FQNEAQ (reference sequence). Filled out from reference TRBV7-9 and TRBJ1-1, the complete variable domain reads DTGVSQNPRHKITKRGQNVTFRCDPISEHNRLYWYRQTLGQGPEFLTYFQNEAQLEKSRLLSDRFSAERPKGSFSTLEIQRTEQGDSAMYLCATRQEGGTEAFFGQGTRLTVV.

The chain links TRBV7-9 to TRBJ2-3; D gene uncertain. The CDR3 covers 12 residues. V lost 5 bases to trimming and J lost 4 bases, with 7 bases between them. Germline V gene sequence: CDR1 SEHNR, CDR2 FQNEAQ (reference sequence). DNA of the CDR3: TGTGCCAGCAGCCCCAGCCCAGATACGCAGTATTTT. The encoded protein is CASSPSPDTQYF.

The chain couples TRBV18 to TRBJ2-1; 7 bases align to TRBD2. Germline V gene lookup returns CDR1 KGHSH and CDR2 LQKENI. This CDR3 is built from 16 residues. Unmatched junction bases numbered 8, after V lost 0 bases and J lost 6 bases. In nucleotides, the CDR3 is TGTGCCAGCTCACCACCGGGGACGGGACTATCCAATGAGCAGTTCTTC. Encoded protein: CASSPPGTGLSNEQFF.

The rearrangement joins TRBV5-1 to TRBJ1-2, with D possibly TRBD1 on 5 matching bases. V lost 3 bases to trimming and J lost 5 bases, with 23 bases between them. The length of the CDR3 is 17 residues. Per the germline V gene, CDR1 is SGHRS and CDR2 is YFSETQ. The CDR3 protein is CASSYDGRGTSFYGYTF. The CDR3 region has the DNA TGCGCCAGCAGCTATGACGGGAGGGGTACGAGTTTTTATGGCTACACCTTC.

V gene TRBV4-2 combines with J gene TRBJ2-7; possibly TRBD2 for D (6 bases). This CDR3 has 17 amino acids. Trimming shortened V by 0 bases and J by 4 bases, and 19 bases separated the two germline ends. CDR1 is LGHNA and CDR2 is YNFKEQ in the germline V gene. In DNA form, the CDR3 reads TGTGCCAGCAGCCAAGATTACCGGGAGAATACCTTGTACGAGCAGTACTTC. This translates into CASSQDYRENTLYEQYF.

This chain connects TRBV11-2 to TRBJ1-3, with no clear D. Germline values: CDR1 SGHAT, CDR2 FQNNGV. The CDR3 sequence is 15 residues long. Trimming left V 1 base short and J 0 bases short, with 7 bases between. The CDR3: CASSLAGISGNTIYF. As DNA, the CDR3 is TGTGCCAGCAGCTTAGCAGGAATCTCTGGAAACACCATATATTTT.

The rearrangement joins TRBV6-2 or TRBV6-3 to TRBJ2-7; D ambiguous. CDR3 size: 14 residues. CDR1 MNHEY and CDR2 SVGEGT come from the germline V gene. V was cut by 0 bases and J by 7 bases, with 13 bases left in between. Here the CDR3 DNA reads TGTGCCAGCAGTTACTCGGCCGGTCCCGCGGAGCAGTACTTC. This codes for CASSYSAGPAEQYF.

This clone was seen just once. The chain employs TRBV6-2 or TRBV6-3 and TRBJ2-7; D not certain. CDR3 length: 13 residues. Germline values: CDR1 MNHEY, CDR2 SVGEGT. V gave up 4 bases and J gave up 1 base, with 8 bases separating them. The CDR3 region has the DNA TGTGCCAGCAGTTTGTTGACATCCTACGAGCAGTACTTC. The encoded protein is CASSLLTSYEQYF.

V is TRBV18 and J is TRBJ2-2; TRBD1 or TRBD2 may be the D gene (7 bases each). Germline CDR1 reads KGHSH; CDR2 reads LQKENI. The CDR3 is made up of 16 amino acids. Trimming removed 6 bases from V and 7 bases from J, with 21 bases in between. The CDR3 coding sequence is TGTGCCAGCTCGTGGCGAGCGGGGACAGCTGACGGGGAGCTGTTTTTT. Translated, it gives CASSWRAGTADGELFF.

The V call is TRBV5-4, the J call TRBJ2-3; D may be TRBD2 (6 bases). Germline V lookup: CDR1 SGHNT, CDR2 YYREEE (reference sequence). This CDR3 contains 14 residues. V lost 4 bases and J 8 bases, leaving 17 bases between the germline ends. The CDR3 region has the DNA TGTGCCAGCAGCCCCGGGACTTTTGAGAGTACGCAGTATTTT. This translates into CASSPGTFESTQYF.

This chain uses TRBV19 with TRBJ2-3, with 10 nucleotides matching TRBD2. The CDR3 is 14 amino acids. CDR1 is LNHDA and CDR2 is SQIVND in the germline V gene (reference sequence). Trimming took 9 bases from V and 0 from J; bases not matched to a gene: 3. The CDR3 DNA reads TGTGCCAGCCGGACTAGCGGAAGCACAGATACGCAGTATTTT. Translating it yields CASRTSGSTDTQYF.

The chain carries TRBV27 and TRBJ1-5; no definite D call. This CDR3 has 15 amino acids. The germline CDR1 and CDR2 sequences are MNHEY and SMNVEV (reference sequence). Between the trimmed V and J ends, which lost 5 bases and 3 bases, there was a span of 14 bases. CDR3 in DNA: TGTGCCAGCAGTCCCCCTCTGAGGCACAATCAGCCCCAGCATTTT. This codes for CASSPPLRHNQPQHF.

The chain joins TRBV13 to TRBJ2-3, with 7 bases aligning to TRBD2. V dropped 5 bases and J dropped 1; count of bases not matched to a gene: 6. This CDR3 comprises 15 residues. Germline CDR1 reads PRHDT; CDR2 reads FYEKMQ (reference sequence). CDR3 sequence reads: CASSTRGEGTDTQYF. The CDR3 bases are TGTGCCAGCAGCACCCGGGGGGAGGGCACAGATACGCAGTATTTT.

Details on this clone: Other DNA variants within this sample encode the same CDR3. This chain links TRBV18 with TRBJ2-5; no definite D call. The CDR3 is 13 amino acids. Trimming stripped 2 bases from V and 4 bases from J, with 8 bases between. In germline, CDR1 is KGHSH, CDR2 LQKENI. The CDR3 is CASSPGVGETQYF. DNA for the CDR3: TGTGCCAGCTCACCAGGGGTGGGAGAGACCCAGTACTTC. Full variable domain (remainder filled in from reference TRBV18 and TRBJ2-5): NAGVMQNPRHLVRRRGQEARLRCSPMKGHSHVYWYRQLPEEGLKFMVYLQKENIIDESGMPKERFSAEFPKEGPSILRIQQVVRGDSAAYFCASSPGVGETQYFGPGTRLLVL.

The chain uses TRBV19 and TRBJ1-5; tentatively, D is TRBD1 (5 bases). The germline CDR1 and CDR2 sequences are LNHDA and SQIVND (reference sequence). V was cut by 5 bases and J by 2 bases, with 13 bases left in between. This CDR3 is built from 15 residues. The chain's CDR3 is CASSSSGGGNQPQHF. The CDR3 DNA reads TGTGCCAGTAGTTCCTCCGGGGGTGGCAATCAGCCCCAGCATTTT.

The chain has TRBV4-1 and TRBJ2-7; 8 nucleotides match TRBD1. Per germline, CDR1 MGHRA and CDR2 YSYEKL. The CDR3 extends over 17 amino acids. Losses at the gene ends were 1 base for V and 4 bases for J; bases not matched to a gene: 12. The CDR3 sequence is CASSQVVGQGPSYEQYF. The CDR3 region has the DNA TGCGCCAGCAGCCAAGTTGTCGGACAGGGACCGTCGTACGAGCAGTACTTC.

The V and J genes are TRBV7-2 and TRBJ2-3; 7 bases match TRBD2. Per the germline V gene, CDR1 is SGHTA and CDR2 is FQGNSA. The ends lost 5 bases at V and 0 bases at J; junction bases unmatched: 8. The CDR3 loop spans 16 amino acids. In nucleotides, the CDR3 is TGTGCCAGCAGCCCGAGAGCGGGGCCGAGCACAGATACGCAGTATTTT. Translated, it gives CASSPRAGPSTDTQYF. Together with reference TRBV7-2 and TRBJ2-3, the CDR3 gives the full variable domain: GAGVSQSPSNKVTEKGKDVELRCDPISGHTALYWYRQSLGQGLEFLIYFQGNSAPDKSGLPSDRFSAERTGGSVSTLTIQRTQQEDSAVYLCASSPRAGPSTDTQYFGPGTRLTVL.

The CDR3 DNA reads as TGTGCCAGCAGCTTCAGCCCCGGGCCTAACTATGGCTACACCTTC. Translation gives CASSFSPGPNYGYTF. The rearrangement uses TRBV7-8 and TRBJ1-2; the D is unclear. The CDR3 totals 15 residues. With 3 bases removed from V and 0 bases from J, the gap between germline ends came to 11 bases. Per germline, CDR1 SGHVS and CDR2 FQNEAQ.

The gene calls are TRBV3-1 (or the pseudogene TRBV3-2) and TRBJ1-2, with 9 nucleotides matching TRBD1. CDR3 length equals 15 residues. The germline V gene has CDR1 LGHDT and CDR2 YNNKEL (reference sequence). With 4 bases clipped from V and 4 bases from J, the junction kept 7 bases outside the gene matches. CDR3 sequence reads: CASSPRGQGTYGYTF. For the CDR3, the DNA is TGTGCCAGCAGCCCTCGGGGACAGGGTACCTATGGCTACACCTTC.